These 29 T cell receptor beta chains originate from one sample sequenced in a study of blood T cell repertoires in COVID-19 (dated by TCRdb to the early 2020s). Libraries were built with the immunoSEQ multiplex PCR assay. This immuneACCESS table, as held by TCRdb, lists in-frame sequences with V and J called but not all clones. Of the missing ones, under half trace to an unresolved V gene in checked studies; the others have no known cause. This sample is represented by over 150,000 clones; just over 90% of them were singletons. Of the sample, 4.5% to 5% is held by the ten largest clones. Sequences were obtained from peripheral blood. These receptors were taken from a man younger than 30 with COVID-19, enrolled during active disease.

The V call is TRBV20-1, the J call TRBJ1-1, with 7 bases that match TRBD1. Germline V gene lookup returns CDR1 DFQATT and CDR2 SNEGSKA (reference sequence). V lost 3 bases to trimming and J lost 4 bases; unmatched junction nucleotides: 8. There are 14 residues in the CDR3. The DNA of the CDR3 is TGCAGTGCTAGTAGACAGGGTTTCGGCACTGAAGCTTTCTTT. Translating gives CSASRQGFGTEAFF.

The chain carries TRBV28 and TRBJ2-7, with D unclear. Looked up from germline, CDR1 is MDHEN and CDR2 is SYDVKM. This CDR3 contains 11 residues. V was cut by 4 bases and J by 4 bases, with 5 bases left in between. The CDR3 is CASSSPYEQYF. The CDR3, as DNA: TGTGCCAGCAGTTCCCCTTACGAGCAGTACTTC.

The rearrangement uses TRBV13 and TRBJ2-2; 12 bases match TRBD2. The ends lost 5 bases at V and 6 bases at J; junction bases unmatched: 13. CDR1 PRHDT and CDR2 FYEKMQ come from the germline V gene (reference sequence). This CDR3 is built from 18 residues. The CDR3 coding sequence is TGTGCCAGCAGCGCGCTTCTAGCGGGAGGGCTTATTGCCGGGGAGCTGTTTTTT. Protein sequence: CASSALLAGGLIAGELFF.

The CDR3 nucleotides read TGTGCCAGCAGTGAACTAGCGGTTCGCGAGCAGTACTTC. Its protein is CASSELAVREQYF. This chain joins TRBV14 and TRBJ2-7, with TRBD2 matching over 8 bases. Looked up from germline, CDR1 is SGHDN and CDR2 is FVKESK. The CDR3 contains 13 residues. Trimming at V came to 6 bases and at J to 6 bases, leaving 7 bases not matched to a gene.

In its sample, this clone was seen once. V gene TRBV4-2 combines with J gene TRBJ1-6; 10 bases map to TRBD1. The CDR3 extends over 17 amino acids. Germline CDR1 is LGHNA and CDR2 is YNFKEQ. Trimming at V came to 2 bases and at J to 8 bases, leaving 9 bases not matched to a gene. The CDR3 loop is CASSQKLRQGADSPLHF. CDR3 bases: TGTGCCAGCAGCCAAAAACTCCGACAGGGGGCGGATTCACCCCTCCACTTT.

CDR3 nucleotide sequence: TGCGCCAGCAGCCCCCGGTACCGGGACTCCAACTACGAGCAGTACTTC. Protein product: CASSPRYRDSNYEQYF. This chain joins TRBV5-1 and TRBJ2-7; tentative D call: TRBD2 (6 bases). V was pared by 4 bases and J by 3 bases, with 20 bases between. This CDR3 spans 16 amino acids. CDR1 and CDR2 (germline): SGHRS, YFSETQ.

This sequence joins TRBV19 and TRBJ2-1, with 9 bases identical to TRBD2. The CDR3 is 18 amino acids. The ends lost 0 bases at V and 1 base at J; junction bases unmatched: 7. Germline V CDR1 and CDR2: LNHDA, SQIVND (reference sequence). The CDR3 reads CASSIEPKTSGSYNEQFF. DNA of the CDR3: TGTGCCAGTAGTATAGAACCTAAGACTAGCGGATCCTACAATGAGCAGTTCTTC.

This rearrangement joins TRBV9 to TRBJ1-2; TRBD1 aligns across 7 bases. CDR1 SGDLS and CDR2 YYNGEE come from the germline V gene. The CDR3 has 17 amino acids. V was clipped by 3 bases and J by 4 bases; unmatched bases: 15. CDR3 amino acids: CASSGSQISGTAYGYTF. In DNA form, the CDR3 reads TGTGCCAGCAGCGGCTCCCAAATTTCCGGGACAGCCTATGGCTACACCTTC.

This clone was counted a few times. The rearrangement joins TRBV6-2 or TRBV6-3 to TRBJ2-3; the match to TRBD2 covers 12 bases. The CDR3 loop spans 17 amino acids. Germline loops: CDR1 MNHEY, CDR2 SVGEGT. The trim removed 6 bases at V and 1 base at J, leaving 8 bases unmatched. The CDR3 DNA is TGTGCCAGCAGCCCCCGACTAGCGGGAGACGGCACAGATACGCAGTATTTT. Translated, it gives CASSPRLAGDGTDTQYF.

This sequence joins TRBV6-5 and TRBJ2-5; 13 bases align to TRBD2. This CDR3 is 15 amino acids long. The germline CDR1 and CDR2 sequences are MNHEY and SVGAGI. V dropped 7 bases and J dropped 6; count of bases not matched to a gene: 8. DNA of the CDR3: TGTGCCAGCACCGAACTAGCGGGAGGGTCAAAGACCCAGTACTTC. Protein sequence: CASTELAGGSKTQYF.

The chain combines TRBV28 with TRBJ2-2; 13 bases map to TRBD2. CDR1 is MDHEN, CDR2 SYDVKM, per germline. The junction had 7 bases not matched to a gene; V was cut back by 0 bases and J by 3 bases. The CDR3 is made up of 19 amino acids. The CDR3 region is CASSLWGGLAGRDTGELFF. In DNA form, the CDR3 reads TGTGCCAGCAGTTTATGGGGGGGACTAGCGGGAAGGGACACCGGGGAGCTGTTTTTT.

V and J are TRBV28 and TRBJ2-1, with D possibly being TRBD1 (5 bases). CDR1 and CDR2 (germline): MDHEN, SYDVKM. Trimming stripped 7 bases from V and 0 bases from J, with 13 bases between. The CDR3 spans 15 residues. The CDR3 DNA reads as TGTGCCAGCACAGAGGACACCAGCTCCTACAATGAGCAGTTCTTC. As protein: CASTEDTSSYNEQFF.

The chain links TRBV28 to TRBJ2-1; 9 nucleotides line up with TRBD1. The junction had 9 bases not matched to a gene; V was cut back by 6 bases and J by 6 bases. The CDR3 runs 15 residues. In germline, CDR1 is MDHEN, CDR2 SYDVKM. The CDR3 loop is CASSVDRGFANEQFF. As DNA, the CDR3 is TGTGCCAGCAGCGTGGACAGGGGTTTTGCCAATGAGCAGTTCTTC.

The CDR3 DNA reads TGTGCCAGCAGCCGGACTAGCGTCGACGCGGATACGCAGTATTTT. It is translated as CASSRTSVDADTQYF. The chain combines TRBV2 with TRBJ2-3, with 9 nucleotides matching TRBD2. CDR3 size: 15 residues. The V gene's germline CDR1 is SNHLY and CDR2 FYNNEI. V was clipped by 6 bases and J by 6 bases; unmatched bases: 10.

The genes are TRBV5-6 and TRBJ2-1, with TRBD2 matching 7 bases. V was pared by 4 bases and J by 2 bases, with 3 bases of the junction left unmatched. The CDR3 is made up of 14 amino acids. Germline V CDR1 and CDR2: SGHDT, YYEEEE. The CDR3 is CASSDLAAYNEQFF. The DNA for the CDR3 is TGTGCCAGCAGCGATCTAGCGGCCTACAATGAGCAGTTCTTC.

This chain links TRBV10-3 with TRBJ1-1; 8 bases align to TRBD1. The CDR3 is made up of 12 amino acids. With 10 bases clipped from V and 6 bases from J, the junction kept 7 bases outside the gene matches. CDR1 ENHRY and CDR2 SYGVKD come from the germline V gene. The CDR3 coding sequence is TGTGCCACGCAGGGGGCAAGGGCTGAAGCTTTCTTT. It codes for CATQGARAEAFF.

The chain carries TRBV7-6 and TRBJ1-1; 7 nucleotides agree with TRBD1. CDR3 length: 15 residues. With V trimmed by 5 bases and J by 0 bases, 6 bases remained unmatched. CDR1 and CDR2 (germline): SGHVS, FNYEAQ. The DNA of the CDR3 is TGTGCCAGCAGCCATTGGACAGGTTTGAACACTGAAGCTTTCTTT. Translation: CASSHWTGLNTEAFF.

The chain couples TRBV6-5 to TRBJ1-2, with TRBD1 matching over 11 bases. V lost 4 bases and J lost 8; bases outside the gene matches: 6. The CDR3 is 14 residues long. Germline V gives CDR1 MNHEY, CDR2 SVGAGI. CDR3 loop: CASSLDRGREGYTF. For the CDR3, the DNA is TGTGCCAGCAGTTTGGACAGGGGGCGCGAGGGCTACACCTTC.

The chain carries TRBV7-2 and TRBJ2-1; 7 bases are a match to TRBD1. The V gene's germline CDR1 is SGHTA and CDR2 FQGNSA. Unmatched junction bases numbered 12, after V lost 4 bases and J lost 6 bases. The CDR3 totals 16 residues. The CDR3 coding sequence is TGTGCCAGCAGCTGGCCGACAGGGCCATTCGGCAATGAGCAGTTCTTC. This sequence encodes CASSWPTGPFGNEQFF. Based on the CDR3 plus reference TRBV7-2 and TRBJ2-1, the full variable domain is GAGVSQSPSNKVTEKGKDVELRCDPISGHTALYWYRQSLGQGLEFLIYFQGNSAPDKSGLPSDRFSAERTGGSVSTLTIQRTQQEDSAVYLCASSWPTGPFGNEQFFGPGTRLTVL.

The rearrangement joins TRBV21-1 to TRBJ1-4; the D segment call TRBD1 is taken from the table without a DNA check. TRBV21-1 is a pseudogene locus. The CDR3 consists of 15 residues. The CDR3 sequence is CASSRGTGENEKLLF. The CDR3 DNA sequence: TGTGCCAGCAGCAGGGGGACAGGGGAGAATGAAAAACTGCTTTTT.

V is TRBV5-1 and J is TRBJ2-3; D is unresolved. The CDR3 length is 16 residues. V was trimmed by 4 bases and J by 0 bases, leaving 15 bases between them. Per germline, CDR1 SGHRS and CDR2 YFSETQ. The CDR3 spells CASSRWAPPSTDTQYF. The CDR3 region has the DNA TGCGCCAGCAGCCGGTGGGCCCCCCCTAGCACAGATACGCAGTATTTT.

CDR3 sequence (DNA): TGTGCCAGCAGCCAGGCAGGGACCTACGAGCAGTACTTC. This codes for CASSQAGTYEQYF. V is TRBV3-1 (or the pseudogene TRBV3-2) and J is TRBJ2-7; possible D gene TRBD1, 5 bases. Germline lookup yields CDR1 LGHDT and CDR2 YNNKEL (reference sequence). Trimming took off 3 bases at V and 2 bases at J, with 8 bases between the two ends. The CDR3 loop spans 13 amino acids.

The chain joins TRBV11-2 to TRBJ1-2, with unresolved D. The V end lost 4 bases, the J end lost 3 bases, and 18 bases lay between the germline ends. CDR1 is SGHAT, CDR2 FQNNGV, per germline. The CDR3 extends over 16 amino acids. The CDR3: CASSSARRNQDYGYTF. Written as DNA, the CDR3 is TGTGCCAGCAGCTCGGCAAGACGGAATCAGGACTATGGCTACACCTTC.

CDR3 in DNA: TGCGCCAGCAGCTTTGCGGGAGGAACGGATGAGCAGTTCTTC. Translating it yields CASSFAGGTDEQFF. The chain carries TRBV5-1 and TRBJ2-1, with 8 bases fitting TRBD2. The CDR3 spans 14 residues. In germline, CDR1 is SGHRS, CDR2 YFSETQ. V shed 2 bases and J 8 bases; nucleotides not matched to a gene: 6.

The rearrangement links TRBV19 to TRBJ1-5; no firm D call. V was cut by 2 bases and J by 1 base, with 9 bases left in between. Germline V lookup: CDR1 LNHDA, CDR2 SQIVND (reference sequence). This CDR3 is built from 15 residues. This chain's CDR3 is CASSIKGGSNQPQHF. CDR3 nucleotide sequence: TGTGCCAGTAGTATAAAGGGAGGGAGCAATCAGCCCCAGCATTTT.

This chain links TRBV6-5 with TRBJ2-1, with 7 nucleotides matching TRBD1. The trim removed 5 bases at V and 10 bases at J, leaving 5 bases unmatched. The CDR3 totals 12 residues. Germline CDR1 MNHEY, CDR2 SVGAGI. This CDR3 is CASSRPGQEQFF. The CDR3, as DNA: TGTGCCAGCAGTAGACCGGGACAGGAGCAGTTCTTC.

This chain connects TRBV4-3 to TRBJ2-7; TRBD1 is a possible D gene (5 bases). In germline, CDR1 is LGHNA, CDR2 YSLEER. V lost 0 bases and J lost 2, with 11 bases in between. The CDR3 totals 15 residues. CDR3 residues: CASSQDRAPTYEQYF. The DNA for the CDR3 is TGCGCCAGCAGCCAAGACAGGGCCCCTACCTACGAGCAGTACTTC.

The rearrangement links TRBV4-3 to TRBJ2-1; tentatively, D is TRBD1 (5 bases). V lost 1 base, J lost 2 bases, and 9 bases lay in between. From germline, CDR1 is LGHNA and CDR2 YSLEER. This CDR3 has 15 residues. The CDR3: CASSQVRGTYNEQFF. In nucleotides, the CDR3 is TGCGCCAGCAGCCAAGTAAGGGGAACCTACAATGAGCAGTTCTTC.

The chain combines TRBV19 with TRBJ1-3; D uncertain. The CDR3 is 15 residues long. V lost 4 bases to trimming and J lost 0 bases, with 10 bases between them. Germline V gives CDR1 LNHDA, CDR2 SQIVND (reference sequence). In DNA form, the CDR3 reads TGTGCCAGTAGTACTACGGGGAGCTCTGGAAACACCATATATTTT. Its protein is CASSTTGSSGNTIYF.